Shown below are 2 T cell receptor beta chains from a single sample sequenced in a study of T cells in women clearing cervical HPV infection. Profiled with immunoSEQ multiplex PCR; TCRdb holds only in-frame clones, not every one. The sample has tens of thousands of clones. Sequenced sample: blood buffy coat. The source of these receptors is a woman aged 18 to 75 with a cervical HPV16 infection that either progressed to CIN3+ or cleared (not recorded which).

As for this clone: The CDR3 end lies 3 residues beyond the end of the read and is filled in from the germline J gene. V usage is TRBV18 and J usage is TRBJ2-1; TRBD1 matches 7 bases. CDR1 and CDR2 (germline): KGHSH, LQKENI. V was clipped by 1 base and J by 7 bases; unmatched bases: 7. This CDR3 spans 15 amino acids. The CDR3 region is CASSPRSKGANEQFF. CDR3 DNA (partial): TGTGCCAGCTCACCACGATCTAAGGGGGCGAATGAG.

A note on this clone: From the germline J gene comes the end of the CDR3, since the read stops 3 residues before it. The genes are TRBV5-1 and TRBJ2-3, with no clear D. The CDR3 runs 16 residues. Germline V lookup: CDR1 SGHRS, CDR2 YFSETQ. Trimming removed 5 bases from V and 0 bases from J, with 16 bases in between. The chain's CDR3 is CASSLMVKASTDTQYF. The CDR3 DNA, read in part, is TGCGCCAGCAGTTTGATGGTTAAAGCAAGCACAGATACG. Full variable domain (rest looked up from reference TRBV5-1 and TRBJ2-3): KAGVTQTPRYLIKTRGQQVTLSCSPISGHRSVSWYQQTPGQGLQFLFEYFSETQRNKGNFPGRFSGRQFSNSRSEMNVSTLELGDSALYLCASSLMVKASTDTQYFGPGTRLTVL.